What follows is one T cell receptor (beta chain) and its context. The data are from a study of technical replicates of blood from several donors. The CDR3 runs to 13 residues. The V and J ends lost 4 bases and 1 base respectively, with 10 bases between them. CDR1 and CDR2 (germline): GTSNPN, SVGIG (reference sequence). TCRdb's copy holds only in-frame clones and misses some; the assay was immunoSEQ multiplex PCR. The sample carries about 94,000 clones, 90% to 97% recorded once. The sequenced sample was T cells isolated from PBMCs. V and J are TRBV30 and TRBJ2-5; D remains unclear. The TCR comes from a human donor in good health. This chain's CDR3 is CAWTAASQETQYF. Written as DNA, the CDR3 is TGTGCCTGGACCGCAGCTAGCCAAGAGACCCAGTACTTC.